The 19 T cell receptor beta chains in this list originate from one sample, sequenced in a study of shared clonotypes between healthy human individuals. Assay used: immunoSEQ multiplex PCR; TCRdb lists only in-frame clones, some missing. The repertoire includes about 2.4 million clones, around 90% of them detected once, and over 0.12% sits in the top ten. Sequences were obtained from naive CD4+ T cells sorted from blood. Subset specified: CD45RA+ positively selected. The receptors derive from a man younger than 30 in good health.

V gene TRBV2 combines with J gene TRBJ2-7; TRBD2 aligns across 12 bases. With 2 bases clipped from V and 5 bases from J, the junction kept 7 bases outside the gene matches. CDR1 SNHLY and CDR2 FYNNEI come from the germline V gene. The CDR3 extends over 16 amino acids. The CDR3 is CASSEFGGLAGNEQYF. CDR3 coding DNA: TGTGCCAGCAGTGAATTCGGAGGACTAGCGGGGAACGAGCAGTACTTC.

The V call is TRBV7-2, the J call TRBJ1-4; TRBD1 might be the D (5 bases). CDR3 length: 13 residues. CDR1 and CDR2 from the germline V gene are SGHTA and FQGNSA. The V and J ends lost 4 bases and 8 bases respectively, with 11 bases between them. CDR3 protein: CASSSGGGEKLFF. The CDR3 region has the DNA TGTGCCAGCAGCTCCGGTGGGGGGGAAAAACTGTTTTTT.

The V gene is TRBV4-3, the J gene TRBJ2-3; no firm D call. Trimming stripped 1 base from V and 4 bases from J, with 9 bases between. Germline lookup yields CDR1 LGHNA and CDR2 YSLEER. The CDR3 is 14 amino acids. The CDR3: CASSQGNRADTQYF. The CDR3 nucleotides read TGCGCCAGCAGCCAAGGGAATCGGGCAGATACGCAGTATTTT.

The chain joins TRBV5-4 to TRBJ1-2; the match to TRBD1 covers 7 bases. V lost 4 bases and J lost 6; bases outside the gene matches: 12. The V gene's germline CDR1 is SGHNT and CDR2 YYREEE (reference sequence). This CDR3 region has 15 residues. In DNA form, the CDR3 reads TGTGCCAGCAGCCCCACCCGACAGGGTAAAAATGGCTACACCTTC. Translating it yields CASSPTRQGKNGYTF.

This clone came up a few times. The CDR3: CASSPNRDRVYSPLHF. The CDR3 DNA follows: TGTGCCAGCTCACCTAACCGGGACAGGGTTTATTCACCCCTCCACTTT. The chain combines TRBV18 with TRBJ1-6, with 9 bases that match TRBD1. The CDR3 has 16 residues. After removal of 3 bases from V and 8 bases from J, the junction contained 8 bases not matched to a gene. Germline CDR1 reads KGHSH; CDR2 reads LQKENI.

The chain employs TRBV20-1 and TRBJ2-7; D is unclear. This CDR3 is built from 11 residues. The germline V gene encodes CDR1 DFQATT and CDR2 SNEGSKA (reference sequence). Trimming took 5 bases from V and 4 from J, leaving 9 bases between them. DNA of the CDR3: TGCAGTGCTTTTACCCAGTACGAGCAGTACTTC. This gives the protein CSAFTQYEQYF.

The CDR3 DNA sequence: TGTGCCAGCAGCTTAATCCGGGACAGGGTTCCCAGTAGGTCACCCCTCCACTTT. Translated, it gives CASSLIRDRVPSRSPLHF. The V call is TRBV5-8, the J call TRBJ1-6, with 9 nucleotides matching TRBD1. Germline lookup yields CDR1 SGHTS and CDR2 YDEGEE. Trimming removed 2 bases from V and 10 bases from J; junction bases left unmatched: 16. There are 18 residues in the CDR3.

Concerning this clone: This sample also contains other DNA sequences that code for the same CDR3. The chain uses TRBV6-5 and TRBJ2-3; 8 bases align to TRBD2. Per the germline V gene, CDR1 is MNHEY and CDR2 is SVGAGI. This CDR3 has 12 amino acids. Germline trimming cut 6 bases from V and 6 bases from J; bases unmatched to any gene: 2. In DNA, the CDR3 is TGTGCCAGCAGACGGGGGGGGGATACGCAGTATTTT. Its translation is CASRRGGDTQYF.

The gene calls are TRBV28 and TRBJ2-6, with 10 bases that match TRBD1. CDR3 length: 16 amino acids. Germline V CDR1 and CDR2: MDHEN, SYDVKM. Germline trimming cut 6 bases from V and 4 bases from J; bases unmatched to any gene: 6. The chain's CDR3 is CASRSTGGDGANVLTF. As DNA, the CDR3 is TGTGCCAGCAGGTCGACAGGGGGCGACGGGGCCAACGTCCTGACTTTC.

Regarding this clone: Other DNA sequences in this sample translate to the same CDR3. The rearrangement joins TRBV5-1 to TRBJ1-2; no definite D call. The V gene lost 1 base and the J gene lost 3 bases, with 7 bases spanning the gap. The germline V gene has CDR1 SGHRS and CDR2 YFSETQ. The CDR3 sequence is 13 residues long. CDR3 protein: CASSLPGDYGYTF. In nucleotides, the CDR3 is TGCGCCAGCAGCTTGCCCGGTGACTATGGCTACACCTTC.

The CDR3: CASSLWEGAYEQYF. The CDR3, as DNA: TGTGCCAGCAGCTTGTGGGAGGGAGCCTACGAGCAGTACTTC. J is TRBJ2-7 and V is TRBV9, with 7 bases matching TRBD2. The CDR3 runs 14 residues. V lost 4 bases to trimming and J lost 2 bases; unmatched junction nucleotides: 6. Germline V gene sequence: CDR1 SGDLS, CDR2 YYNGEE.

The chain joins TRBV2 to TRBJ2-5, with TRBD1 identical over 7 bases. Looked up from germline, CDR1 is SNHLY and CDR2 is FYNNEI. V was clipped by 6 bases and J by 11 bases; unmatched bases: 3. The CDR3 consists of 10 residues. Written as DNA, the CDR3 is TGTGCCAGCAGGGGGACAGAGCAGTACTTC. Residues: CASRGTEQYF.

As regards this clone: At the DNA level, this CDR3 is encoded by other sequences in the same sample as well. The genes are TRBV2 and TRBJ2-5; D tentatively reads TRBD1 or TRBD2 (5 bases each). Germline CDR1 reads SNHLY; CDR2 reads FYNNEI. V lost 7 bases, J lost 2 bases, and 11 bases lay in between. This CDR3 region has 13 residues. The CDR3 loop reads CASKRGSQETQYF. The CDR3 DNA reads TGTGCCAGCAAACGGGGCTCGCAAGAGACCCAGTACTTC.

In nucleotides, the CDR3 is TGTGCCTGGAGTGTCGGATACGGGGGCAATGAGCAGTTCTTC. Translation: CAWSVGYGGNEQFF. This chain connects TRBV30 to TRBJ2-1; a weak D match, TRBD2 (6 bases). This CDR3 has 14 amino acids. Per the germline V gene, CDR1 is GTSNPN and CDR2 is SVGIG (reference sequence). Trimming left V 0 bases short and J 6 bases short, with 12 bases between.

The genes are TRBV6-6 and TRBJ2-1; TRBD2 matches 10 bases. The V gene's germline CDR1 is MNHNY and CDR2 SVGAGI (reference sequence). This CDR3 is built from 16 residues. The junction had 9 bases not matched to a gene; V was cut back by 2 bases and J by 8 bases. CDR3 nucleotides: TGTGCCAGCAGTTACCCGAGCGGGAGGGCCGGGGATGAGCAGTTCTTC. This encodes CASSYPSGRAGDEQFF.

CDR3 sequence (DNA): TGTGCCAGCAGCGCGACACTAGCGGGGGGACGCACAGATACGCAGTATTTT. Encoded protein: CASSATLAGGRTDTQYF. The rearrangement joins TRBV5-4 to TRBJ2-3, with 12 bases lining up with TRBD2. The CDR3 sequence is 17 residues long. Germline V gene sequence: CDR1 SGHNT, CDR2 YYREEE (reference sequence). Germline trimming cut 4 bases from V and 1 base from J; bases unmatched to any gene: 7.

The chain carries TRBV14 and TRBJ2-6, with TRBD2 identical over 15 bases. Per the germline V gene, CDR1 is SGHDN and CDR2 is FVKESK. J gave up 4 bases and V 6 bases, and 4 bases lay outside the gene matches. The CDR3 has 17 residues. CDR3 DNA: TGTGCCAGCAGTGGACTAGCGGGAGGGCGAGGGGCCAACGTCCTGACTTTC. Its translation: CASSGLAGGRGANVLTF. Looking up the rest from reference TRBV14 and TRBJ2-6 gives the full variable domain: EAGVTQFPSHSVIEKGQTVTLRCDPISGHDNLYWYRRVMGKEIKFLLHFVKESKQDESGMPNNRFLAERTGGTYSTLKVQPAELEDSGVYFCASSGLAGGRGANVLTFGAGSRLTVL.

V usage is TRBV10-3 and J usage is TRBJ1-5; D unclear. The CDR3 runs 13 residues. V was shortened by 2 bases and J by 7 bases, with 9 bases between the two germline ends. In germline, CDR1 is ENHRY, CDR2 SYGVKD. DNA for the CDR3: TGTGCCATCAGTGAGCAAGAAAACCAGCCCCAGCATTTT. Protein: CAISEQENQPQHF.

CDR3 bases: TGTGCCATCAGTGAGTCACAGGCAATCGAACCCCAGCATTTT. Translation: CAISESQAIEPQHF. V gene TRBV10-3 combines with J gene TRBJ1-5; possible D gene TRBD1, 5 bases. Germline V gene data show CDR1 as ENHRY and CDR2 as SYGVKD. This CDR3 region has 14 residues. V was clipped by 0 bases and J by 10 bases, with 13 bases between them.